This T cell receptor (beta chain) derives from a study of blood T cell repertoires in COVID-19. Study in general: The samples span acute and convalescent COVID-19 from the United States, Italy and Spain. PBMCs, B-cell-depleted T cells, or T cells provided the cDNA or gDNA that made up the material.

In the original analysis: Reference gene primer amplification gave nucleated cell count estimates. The method was immunoSEQ multiplex PCR; TCRdb's version includes in-frame clones alone and lacks a portion of them. That table gives V, J and clone size, and the DNA gave D and trimming. The repertoire holds some 20,000 clones, less than 95% seen once, with under 4.5% in the top ten. CDR3 size: 16 residues. Deletions cut 8 bases from V and 0 bases from J, with 14 bases between. Germline CDR1 reads SNHLY; CDR2 reads FYNNEI. The receptor comes from a human donor in a cohort sampled during active COVID-19. The chain joins TRBV2 to TRBJ1-6; a possible D gene is TRBD1 (6 bases). Sequenced material: peripheral blood. The CDR3 DNA is TGTGCCAGCTTGGGGGCCAGGAGCTCCTATAATTCACCCCTCCACTTT. Its translation: CASLGARSSYNSPLHF.